Sequencing of this T cell receptor beta chain was carried out in a study of T cell responses to AZD1222 COVID-19 vaccine. The J segment lost 10 bases and the V segment lost 4 bases, leaving 13 bases of the junction unmatched. CDR1 is MGHRA, CDR2 YSYEKL, per germline. The CDR3 loop spans 16 amino acids. Sequencing used immunoSEQ multiplex PCR; TCRdb keeps in-frame clones, though not all of them. The sample lists tens of thousands of clones; 70% to 90% were seen once. The TCR comes from an adult in good health. Sequences were derived from peripheral blood, sampled on day 0 of AZD1222 vaccination. This chain connects TRBV4-1 to TRBJ1-6; 7 positions match TRBD1. As DNA, the CDR3 is TGCGCCAGCAGCCGGATCTACAGGGGAATAGGCTCACCCCTCCACTTT. Protein sequence: CASSRIYRGIGSPLHF.